This T cell receptor beta chain was captured by sequencing in a study of T cells in Graves' hyperthyroidism and ophthalmopathy. Regions amplified from RNA transcripts were the TCR beta CDR3 regions. In the first-round RT-PCR of the TCR CDR3, the HTBI primer set was used. One entry per CDR3 protein, called by TCRdb with MiXCR from the multiplex PCR reads. In the table there are about 360,000 distinct CDR3 sequences, approximately 14% of which are singletons. The ends were cut back, 4 bases at V and 4 bases at J, with 14 bases in the middle. CDR1 MDHEN and CDR2 SYDVKM come from the germline V gene. The CDR3 covers 15 residues. This clonotype was seen repeatedly, ten times or more.

The sequenced sample consisted of blood. The clonotype comes from a woman between 18 and 29 years old with Graves' hyperthyroidism that later progressed to Graves' ophthalmopathy. The rearrangement links TRBV28 to TRBJ1-3, with a possible D match to TRBD1 (6 bases). The CDR3 protein is CASSSIQGLGNTIYF. In nucleotides, the CDR3 is TGTGCCAGCAGTTCGATACAGGGTTTAGGAAACACCATATATTTT.